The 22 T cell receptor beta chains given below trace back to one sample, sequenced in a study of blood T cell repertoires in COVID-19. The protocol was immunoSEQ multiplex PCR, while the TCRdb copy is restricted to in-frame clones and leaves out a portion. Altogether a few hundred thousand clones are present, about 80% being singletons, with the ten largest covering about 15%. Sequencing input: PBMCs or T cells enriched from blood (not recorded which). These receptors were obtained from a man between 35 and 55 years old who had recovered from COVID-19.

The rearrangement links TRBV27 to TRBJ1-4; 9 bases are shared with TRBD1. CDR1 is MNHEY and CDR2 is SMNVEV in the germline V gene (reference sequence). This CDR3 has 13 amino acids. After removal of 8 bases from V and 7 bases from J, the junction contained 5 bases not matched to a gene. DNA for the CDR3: TGTGCCAGCGGGGGACAGGGAGGTGAAAAACTGTTTTTT. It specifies CASGGQGGEKLFF.

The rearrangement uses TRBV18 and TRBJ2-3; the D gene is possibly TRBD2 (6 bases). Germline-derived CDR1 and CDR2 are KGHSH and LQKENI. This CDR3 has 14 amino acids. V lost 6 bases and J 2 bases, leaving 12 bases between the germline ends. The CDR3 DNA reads TGTGCCAGCTCTCTTAGCGGCAACACAGATACGCAGTATTTT. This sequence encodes CASSLSGNTDTQYF.

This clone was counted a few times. In DNA form, the CDR3 reads TGTGCCAGCAGCTTAAAGCGGGCCCAAGAGACCCAGTACTTC. Translating gives CASSLKRAQETQYF. This chain connects TRBV7-2 to TRBJ2-5; perhaps TRBD2 as D (6 bases). From germline, CDR1 is SGHTA and CDR2 FQGNSA. The CDR3 is made up of 14 amino acids. Deletions cut 2 bases from V and 1 base from J, with 8 bases between. The complete variable domain, with remaining parts taken from reference TRBV7-2 and TRBJ2-5, reads GAGVSQSPSNKVTEKGKDVELRCDPISGHTALYWYRQSLGQGLEFLIYFQGNSAPDKSGLPSDRFSAERTGGSVSTLTIQRTQQEDSAVYLCASSLKRAQETQYFGPGTRLLVL.

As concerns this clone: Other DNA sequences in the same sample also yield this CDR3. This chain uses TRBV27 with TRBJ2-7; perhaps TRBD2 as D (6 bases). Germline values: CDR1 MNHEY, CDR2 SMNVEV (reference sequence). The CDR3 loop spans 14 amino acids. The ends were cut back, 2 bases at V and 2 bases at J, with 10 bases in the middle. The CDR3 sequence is CASSLGRGPYEQYF. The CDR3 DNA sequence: TGTGCCAGCAGTTTAGGGCGGGGCCCCTACGAGCAGTACTTC.

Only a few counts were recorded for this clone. CDR3 sequence reads: CASSQDGAAGDSPLHF. For the CDR3, the DNA is TGCGCCAGCAGCCAAGATGGCGCGGCAGGGGACTCACCCCTCCACTTT. The chain couples TRBV4-1 to TRBJ1-6, with D possibly being TRBD1 (6 bases). The length of the CDR3 is 16 residues. The germline V gene encodes CDR1 MGHRA and CDR2 YSYEKL. V gave up 0 bases and J gave up 10 bases, with 16 bases separating them.

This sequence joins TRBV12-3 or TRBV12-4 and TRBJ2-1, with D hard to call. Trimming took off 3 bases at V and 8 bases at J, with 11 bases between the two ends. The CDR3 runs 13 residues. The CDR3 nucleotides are TGTGCCAGCAGTTTTATACGAAGCGATGAGCAGTTCTTC. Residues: CASSFIRSDEQFF.

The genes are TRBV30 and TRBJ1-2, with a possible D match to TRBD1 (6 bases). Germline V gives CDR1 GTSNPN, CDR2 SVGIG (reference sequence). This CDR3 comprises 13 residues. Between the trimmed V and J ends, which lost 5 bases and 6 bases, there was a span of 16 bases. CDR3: CAWRRQGGNGYTF. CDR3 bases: TGTGCCTGGCGGCGACAAGGGGGAAATGGCTACACCTTC. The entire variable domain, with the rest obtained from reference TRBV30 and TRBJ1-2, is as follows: SQTIHQWPATLVQPVGSPLSLECTVEGTSNPNLYWYRQAAGRGLQLLFYSVGIGQISSEVPQNLSASRPQDRQFILSSKKLLLSDSGFYLCAWRRQGGNGYTFGSGTRLTVV.

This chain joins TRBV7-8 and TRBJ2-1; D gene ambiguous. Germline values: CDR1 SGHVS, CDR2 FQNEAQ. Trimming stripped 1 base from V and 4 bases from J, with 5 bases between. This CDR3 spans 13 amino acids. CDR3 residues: CASSLDSYNEQFF. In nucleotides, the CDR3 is TGTGCCAGCAGCTTAGACTCGTACAATGAGCAGTTCTTC.

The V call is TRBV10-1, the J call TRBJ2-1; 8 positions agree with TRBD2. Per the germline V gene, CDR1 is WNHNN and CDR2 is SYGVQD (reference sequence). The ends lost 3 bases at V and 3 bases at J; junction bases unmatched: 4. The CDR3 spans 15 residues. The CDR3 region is CASSDSGSNYNEQFF. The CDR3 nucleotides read TGCGCCAGCAGTGACAGCGGGAGTAACTACAATGAGCAGTTCTTC.

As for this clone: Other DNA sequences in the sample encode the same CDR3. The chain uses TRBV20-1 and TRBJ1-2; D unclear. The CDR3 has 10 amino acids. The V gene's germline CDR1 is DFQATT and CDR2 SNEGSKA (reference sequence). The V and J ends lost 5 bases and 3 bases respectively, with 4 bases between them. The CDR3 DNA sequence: TGCAGTGCTGTATACTATGGCTACACCTTC. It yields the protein CSAVYYGYTF.

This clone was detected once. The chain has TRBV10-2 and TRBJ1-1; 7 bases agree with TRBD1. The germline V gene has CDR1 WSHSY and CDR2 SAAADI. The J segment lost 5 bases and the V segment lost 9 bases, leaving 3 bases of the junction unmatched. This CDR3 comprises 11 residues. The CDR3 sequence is CASQGETEAFF. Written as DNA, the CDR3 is TGCGCCAGTCAGGGGGAGACTGAAGCTTTCTTT.

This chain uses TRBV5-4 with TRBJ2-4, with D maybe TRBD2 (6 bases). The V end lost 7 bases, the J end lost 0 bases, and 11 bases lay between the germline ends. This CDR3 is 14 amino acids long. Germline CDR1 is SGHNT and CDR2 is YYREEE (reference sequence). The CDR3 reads CASLDYLAKNIQYF. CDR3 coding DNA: TGTGCCAGCCTGGACTACCTAGCCAAAAACATTCAGTACTTC.

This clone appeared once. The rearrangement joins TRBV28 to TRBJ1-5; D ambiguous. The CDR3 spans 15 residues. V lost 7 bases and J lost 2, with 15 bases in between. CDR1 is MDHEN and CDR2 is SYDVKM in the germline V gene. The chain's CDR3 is CASTSGRMGNQPQHF. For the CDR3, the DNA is TGTGCCAGCACTTCGGGGAGAATGGGCAATCAGCCCCAGCATTTT.

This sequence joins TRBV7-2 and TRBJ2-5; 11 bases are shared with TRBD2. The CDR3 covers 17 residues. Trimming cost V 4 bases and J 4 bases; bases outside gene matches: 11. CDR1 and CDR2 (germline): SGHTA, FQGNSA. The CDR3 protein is CASSSRLAGGLGETQYF. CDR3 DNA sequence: TGTGCCAGCAGCTCCCGTCTAGCGGGGGGTCTAGGAGAGACCCAGTACTTC.

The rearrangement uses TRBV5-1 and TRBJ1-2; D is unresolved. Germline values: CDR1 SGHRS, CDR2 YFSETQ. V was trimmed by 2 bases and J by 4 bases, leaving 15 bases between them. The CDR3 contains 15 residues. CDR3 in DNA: TGCGCCAGCAGCTTTCCCGGGAGGCCGGGCTATGGCTACACCTTC. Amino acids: CASSFPGRPGYGYTF.

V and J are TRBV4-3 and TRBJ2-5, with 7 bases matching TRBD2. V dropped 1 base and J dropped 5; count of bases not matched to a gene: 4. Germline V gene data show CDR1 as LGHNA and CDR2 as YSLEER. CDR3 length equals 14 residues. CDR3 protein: CASSQGLARETQYF. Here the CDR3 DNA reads TGCGCCAGCAGCCAAGGACTAGCTCGGGAGACCCAGTACTTC.

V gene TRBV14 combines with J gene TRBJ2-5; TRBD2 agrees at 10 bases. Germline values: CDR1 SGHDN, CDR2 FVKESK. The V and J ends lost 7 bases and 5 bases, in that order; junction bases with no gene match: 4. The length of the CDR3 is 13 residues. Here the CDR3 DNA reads TGTGCCAGCACTAGCGGGGGTCCGGAGACCCAGTACTTC. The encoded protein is CASTSGGPETQYF.

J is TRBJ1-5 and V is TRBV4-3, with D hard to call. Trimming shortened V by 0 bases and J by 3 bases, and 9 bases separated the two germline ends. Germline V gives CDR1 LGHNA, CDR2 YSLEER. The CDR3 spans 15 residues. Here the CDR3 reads CASSQDYNFNQPQHF. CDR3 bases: TGCGCCAGCAGCCAAGATTATAACTTCAATCAGCCCCAGCATTTT.

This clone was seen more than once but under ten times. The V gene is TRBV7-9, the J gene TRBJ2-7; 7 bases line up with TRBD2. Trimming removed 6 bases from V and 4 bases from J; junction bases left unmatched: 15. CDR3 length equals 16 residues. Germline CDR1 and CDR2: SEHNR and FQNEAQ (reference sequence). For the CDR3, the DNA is TGTGCCAGCAGTACTAGTGGGGCGGGAGAACGTTACGAGCAGTACTTC. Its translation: CASSTSGAGERYEQYF.

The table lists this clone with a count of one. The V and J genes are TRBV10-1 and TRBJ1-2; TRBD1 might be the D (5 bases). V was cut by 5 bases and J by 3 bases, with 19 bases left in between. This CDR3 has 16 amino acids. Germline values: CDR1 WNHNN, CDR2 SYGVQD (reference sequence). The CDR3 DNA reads TGCGCCAGCAGTTCATGGGACTCGCCGCCCGACTATGGCTACACCTTC. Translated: CASSSWDSPPDYGYTF.

CDR3 sequence (DNA): TGTGCCAGTAGTATAGATTGGAGGACAGGAGTCTACGAGCAGTACTTC. Its translation: CASSIDWRTGVYEQYF. The rearrangement links TRBV19 to TRBJ2-7; 7 bases map to TRBD1. This CDR3 comprises 16 residues. From germline, CDR1 is LNHDA and CDR2 SQIVND (reference sequence). V lost 0 bases, J lost 3 bases, and 8 bases stayed unmatched.

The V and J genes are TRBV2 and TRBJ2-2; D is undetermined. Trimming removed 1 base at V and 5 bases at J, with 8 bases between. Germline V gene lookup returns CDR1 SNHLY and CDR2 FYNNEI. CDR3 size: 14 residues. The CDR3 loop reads CASSEVVGTGELFF. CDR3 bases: TGTGCCAGCAGTGAAGTCGTCGGGACCGGGGAGCTGTTTTTT.